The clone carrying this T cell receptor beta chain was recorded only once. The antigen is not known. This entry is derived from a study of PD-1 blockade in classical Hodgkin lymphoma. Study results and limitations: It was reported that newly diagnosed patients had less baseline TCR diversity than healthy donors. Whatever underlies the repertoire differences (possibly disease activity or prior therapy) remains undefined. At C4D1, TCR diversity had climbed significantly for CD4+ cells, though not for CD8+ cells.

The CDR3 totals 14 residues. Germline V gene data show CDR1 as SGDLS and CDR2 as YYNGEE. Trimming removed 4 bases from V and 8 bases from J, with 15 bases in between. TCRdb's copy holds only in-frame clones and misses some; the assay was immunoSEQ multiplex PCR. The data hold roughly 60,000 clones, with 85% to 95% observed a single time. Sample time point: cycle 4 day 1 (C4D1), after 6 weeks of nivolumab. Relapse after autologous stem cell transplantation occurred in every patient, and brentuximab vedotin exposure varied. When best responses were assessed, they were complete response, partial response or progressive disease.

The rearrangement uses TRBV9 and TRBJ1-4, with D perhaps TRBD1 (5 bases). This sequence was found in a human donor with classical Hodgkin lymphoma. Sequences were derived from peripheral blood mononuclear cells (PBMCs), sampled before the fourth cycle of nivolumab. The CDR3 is CASSPTGGDEKLFF. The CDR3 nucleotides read TGTGCCAGCAGCCCCACGGGAGGGGACGAAAAACTGTTTTTT.